A single sample gave rise to the 21 T cell receptor beta chains below, sequenced in a study of T cells in women clearing cervical HPV infection. Generated by immunoSEQ multiplex PCR, the TCRdb table keeps only in-frame clones and is missing some. Its table records under 40,000 clones. Source material: blood buffy coat. The receptor set was obtained from a woman between 18 and 70 years old with a cervical HPV16 infection that either progressed to CIN3+ or cleared (not recorded which).

Turning to this clone: The read gets to within 3 residues of the CDR3 end, and the germline J gene fills in the rest. The chain uses TRBV10-3 and TRBJ2-5; no clear D. V lost 0 bases to trimming and J lost 2 bases, with 10 bases between them. This CDR3 has 15 amino acids. Germline CDR1 and CDR2: ENHRY and SYGVKD. Incomplete CDR3 DNA: TGTGCCATCAGTGAGTCACCAGCGCCTCAAGAGACC. Protein product: CAISESPAPQET. The entire CDR3 sequence reads CAISESPAPQETQYF.

Comment on this clone: From the germline J gene comes the end of the CDR3, since the read stops 3 residues before it. The V and J genes are TRBV20-1 and TRBJ2-7; 10 bases agree with TRBD2. The junction had 6 bases not matched to a gene; V was cut back by 2 bases and J by 5 bases. The germline CDR1 and CDR2 sequences are DFQATT and SNEGSKA (reference sequence). The CDR3 is made up of 14 amino acids. CDR3 DNA (partial): TGCAGTGCTAGATCTAGCGGGAGAATTCACGAG. It encodes CSARSSGRIHE. In full, the CDR3 is CSARSSGRIHEQYF.

To note about this clone: Read coverage stops 3 residues before the CDR3 terminus; the germline J gene supplies the remainder. V usage is TRBV2 and J usage is TRBJ2-1; TRBD2 agrees at 16 bases. V was clipped by 4 bases and J by 9 bases; unmatched bases: 9. The CDR3 consists of 17 residues. The germline gives CDR1 SNHLY, CDR2 FYNNEI. CDR3 in amino acids: CASSAGLAGGPFGEQFF. The CDR3 bases that were read are TGTGCCAGCAGTGCGGGACTAGCGGGAGGGCCTTTCGGTGAG. Full variable domain (remainder filled in from reference TRBV2 and TRBJ2-1): EPEVTQTPSHQVTQMGQEVILRCVPISNHLYFYWYRQILGQKVEFLVSFYNNEISEKSEIFDDQFSVERPDGSNFTLKIRSTKLEDSAMYFCASSAGLAGGPFGEQFFGPGTRLTVL.

As to this clone: The read finishes 3 residues shy of the CDR3 end, and the germline J gene is used to complete it. The chain carries TRBV19 and TRBJ1-1, with D unclear. CDR3 length: 13 residues. CDR1 is LNHDA, CDR2 SQIVND, per germline (reference sequence). The CDR3 bases that were read are TGTGCCAGTAGTATCACAACCAAAAACATT. Translation: CASSITTKNI. The CDR3 reads in full as CASSITTKNIAFF. Using reference TRBV19 and TRBJ1-1 for the parts outside the CDR3, the full variable domain is DGGITQSPKYLFRKEGQNVTLSCEQNLNHDAMYWYRQDPGQGLRLIYYSQIVNDFQKGDIAEGYSVSREKKESFPLTVTSAQKNPTAFYLCASSITTKNIAFFGQGTRLTVV.

About this clone itself: The read terminates 3 residues ahead of where the CDR3 ends, so the germline J gene completes it. J is TRBJ1-5 and V is TRBV3-1 (or the pseudogene TRBV3-2); 8 nucleotides line up with TRBD1. The J segment lost 5 bases and the V segment lost 3 bases, leaving 3 bases of the junction unmatched. This CDR3 comprises 14 residues. Germline CDR1 LGHDT, CDR2 YNNKEL (reference sequence). The CDR3 sequence is CASSQDRADQPQHF. The sequenced part of the CDR3 DNA is TGTGCCAGCAGCCAGGACAGGGCGGATCAGCCC.

Partial CDR3 DNA: TGTGCCAGCAGCTTAGTCGCAGATGAC. Translation gives CASSLVADD. The whole CDR3 sequence reads CASSLVADDYTF. This chain connects TRBV7-9 to TRBJ1-2; unclear D gene. The sequenced fragment ends 3 residues before the CDR3 boundary, so the rest is inferred from the germline J gene. Germline loops: CDR1 SEHNR, CDR2 FQNEAQ (reference sequence). The CDR3 has 12 amino acids.

As for this clone: The read ends 3 residues before the CDR3 terminus; that terminus is restored from the germline J gene. V and J are TRBV6-2 or TRBV6-3 and TRBJ2-3, with D uncertain. This CDR3 region has 13 residues. Germline CDR1 and CDR2: MNHEY and SVGEGT. The part of the CDR3 DNA that was read is TGTGCCAGCAGTTTAGGGCCCTTGGAGACG. Translated: CASSLGPLET. The CDR3, in full, reads CASSLGPLETQYF.

As concerns this clone: Read coverage stops 3 residues before the CDR3 terminus; the germline J gene supplies the remainder. The gene calls are TRBV18 and TRBJ2-3; 7 positions agree with TRBD1. CDR3 length: 13 residues. Germline CDR1 and CDR2: KGHSH and LQKENI. The CDR3 protein is CASSPRGQETQYF. The covered CDR3 bases are TGTGCCAGCTCACCAAGGGGGCAGGAGACG.

With regard to this clone: The CDR3 extends 3 residues past the end of the read, so its final part is completed from the germline J gene. The V and J genes are TRBV30 and TRBJ1-4; maybe TRBD1 (5 bases). The CDR3 runs 16 residues. CDR1 is GTSNPN and CDR2 is SVGIG in the germline V gene (reference sequence). CDR3 sequence: CAWSPRGGAGANVLFF. Partial CDR3 DNA: TGTGCCTGGAGTCCCCGGGGGGGTGCTGGGGCCAACGTA. The whole variable domain, remainder taken from reference TRBV30 and TRBJ1-4, is SQTIHQWPATLVQPVGSPLSLECTVEGTSNPNLYWYRQAAGRGLQLLFYSVGIGQISSEVPQNLSASRPQDRQFILSSKKLLLSDSGFYLCAWSPRGGAGANVLFFGSGTQLSVL.

In the case of this clone: Sequencing ends 3 residues short of the CDR3 end; the germline J gene provides the rest. The gene calls are TRBV18 and TRBJ1-1, with D maybe TRBD1 (5 bases). V lost 2 bases and J lost 5, with 9 bases in between. Germline values: CDR1 KGHSH, CDR2 LQKENI. The CDR3 is made up of 13 amino acids. CDR3 DNA (partial): TGTGCCAGCTCACCAAGGGGAGGAACTGAA. This gives the protein CASSPRGGTE. The complete CDR3 sequence is CASSPRGGTEAFF.

Concerning this clone itself: The read halts 3 residues ahead of the CDR3 end, with the missing end drawn from the germline J gene. The chain employs TRBV6-2 or TRBV6-3 and TRBJ2-5; D is unclear. This CDR3 has 15 residues. The V end lost 2 bases, the J end lost 2 bases, and 12 bases lay between the germline ends. Germline CDR1 MNHEY, CDR2 SVGEGT. CDR3 DNA, as far as it was read: TGTGCCAGCAGTTACCCTCAGCGCGAGCAAGAGACC. It yields the protein CASSYPQREQET. The CDR3 in its entirety is CASSYPQREQETQYF.

CDR3: CSVEPRASLRGDTQYF. The sequenced CDR3 bases are TGCAGCGTTGAACCCCGGGCCTCCCTACGCGGGGATACG. The V call is TRBV29-1, the J call TRBJ2-3; maybe TRBD2 (5 bases). The read gets to within 3 residues of the CDR3 end, and the germline J gene fills in the rest. V gave up 2 bases and J gave up 6 bases, with 21 bases separating them. Germline V gene data show CDR1 as SQVTM and CDR2 as ANQGSEA. CDR3 length equals 16 residues.

As concerns this clone: The read stops 3 residues short of the end of the CDR3; the missing end is completed from the germline J gene. The gene calls are TRBV6-1 and TRBJ1-4; a possible D gene is TRBD1 (5 bases). Germline-derived CDR1 and CDR2 are MNHNS and SASEGT. The CDR3 consists of 14 residues. CDR3 DNA (partial): TGTGCCAGCAGTGAAAGGCAGGGCGGTTCACCA. Translation: CASSERQGGSP. The whole CDR3 is CASSERQGGSPLFF.

Incomplete CDR3 DNA: TGTGCCAGTAGTATTCTCCCTAGTACGGAGACC. This codes for CASSILPSTET. In full, the CDR3 reads CASSILPSTETQYF. This chain uses TRBV19 with TRBJ2-5; D is unclear. The read halts 3 residues ahead of the CDR3 end, with the missing end drawn from the germline J gene. Per the germline V gene, CDR1 is LNHDA and CDR2 is SQIVND (reference sequence). The V gene lost 3 bases and the J gene lost 5 bases, with 13 bases spanning the gap. CDR3 length: 14 amino acids.

The sequenced CDR3 bases are TGTGCCAGCAGCGTTGGACAGGTACAAGAGGCC. It specifies CASSVGQVQEA. The CDR3 in its entirety is CASSVGQVQEALHF. The J gene is TRBJ1-6, the V gene TRBV7-9; 7 positions match TRBD1. The read halts 3 residues ahead of the CDR3 end, with the missing end drawn from the germline J gene. The length of the CDR3 is 14 residues. CDR1 SEHNR and CDR2 FQNEAQ come from the germline V gene (reference sequence).

On this clone: The read is 3 residues too short to cover the CDR3 end, so that end is filled in from the germline J gene. The V gene is TRBV30, the J gene TRBJ1-1; weak D call: TRBD1 (6 bases). This CDR3 is 15 amino acids long. CDR1 GTSNPN and CDR2 SVGIG come from the germline V gene (reference sequence). V dropped 3 bases and J dropped 1 base, with 15 bases sitting between them. The sequenced CDR3 bases are TGTGCCTGGAGGCGGGCGGGGGCTTCGAACACTGAA. Translated, it gives CAWRRAGASNTE. In full, the CDR3 is CAWRRAGASNTEAFF.

Details on this clone: The DNA ends 3 residues before the CDR3 does, and the rest of the CDR3 is filled in from the germline J gene. The J gene is TRBJ1-5, the V gene TRBV20-1; no definite D call. V was trimmed by 1 base and J by 6 bases, leaving 13 bases between them. This CDR3 is 14 amino acids long. Germline V gene data show CDR1 as DFQATT and CDR2 as SNEGSKA (reference sequence). The CDR3 DNA, read in part, is TGCAGTGCTAGAGTGCCCGGGTATGGTCAGCCC. It encodes CSARVPGYGQP. The entire CDR3 is CSARVPGYGQPQHF.

As for this clone: The read terminates 3 residues before the CDR3 end, so the remaining end is supplied by the germline J gene. The chain recombines TRBV5-1 with TRBJ2-2; D remains ambiguous. Looked up from germline, CDR1 is SGHRS and CDR2 is YFSETQ. The CDR3 is 12 residues long. Trimming removed 3 bases from V and 7 bases from J, with 7 bases in between. The CDR3 region is CASSSPGGELFF. CDR3 DNA (partial): TGCGCCAGCAGCTCGCCCGGCGGGGAG.

Note on this clone: The sequenced fragment ends 3 residues before the CDR3 boundary, so the rest is inferred from the germline J gene. The rearrangement links TRBV6-1 to TRBJ2-3; 12 bases match TRBD2. Trimming at V came to 2 bases and at J to 0 bases, leaving 3 bases not matched to a gene. This CDR3 is 17 amino acids long. Germline loops: CDR1 MNHNS, CDR2 SASEGT. CDR3 sequence reads: CASSELGTSGSTDTQYF. The sequenced CDR3 bases are TGTGCCAGCAGTGAACTTGGGACTAGCGGGAGCACAGATACG.

On this clone: Sequencing ends 3 residues short of the CDR3 end; the germline J gene provides the rest. The J gene is TRBJ2-7, the V gene TRBV5-1; D is possibly TRBD1 (6 bases). The germline CDR1 and CDR2 sequences are SGHRS and YFSETQ. V was trimmed by 0 bases and J by 5 bases, leaving 15 bases between them. The CDR3 covers 15 residues. The CDR3 here is CASSLGGQGKDEQYF. The covered CDR3 bases are TGCGCCAGCAGCTTGGGAGGGCAGGGGAAGGACGAG.

About this clone itself: The read halts 3 residues ahead of the CDR3 end, with the missing end drawn from the germline J gene. V and J are TRBV30 and TRBJ1-5; no clear D. Looked up from germline, CDR1 is GTSNPN and CDR2 is SVGIG (reference sequence). Trimming took 0 bases from V and 6 from J, leaving 9 bases between them. CDR3 length: 13 residues. The sequenced part of the CDR3 DNA is TGTGCCTGGAGTGTACGAGAGGGTCAGCCC. Protein: CAWSVREGQP. The complete CDR3 protein is CAWSVREGQPQHF.